This T cell receptor (beta chain) originates from a study of blood T cell repertoires in COVID-19. The germline gives CDR1 KGHDR, CDR2 SFDVKD. The CDR3 loop spans 13 amino acids. V dropped 9 bases and J dropped 1; count of bases not matched to a gene: 4. Only in-frame clones appear in the TCRdb table, and some are missing; sequencing was by immunoSEQ multiplex PCR. The sample holds under 200,000 clones, 74% seen once. Sequenced input: peripheral blood. The genes are TRBV24-1 and TRBJ2-5; 7 nucleotides line up with TRBD2. This receptor was obtained from a woman of 80 years or more with acute or convalescent COVID-19. The CDR3 coding sequence is TGTGCCACCGCCGGACTAGTCCAAGAGACCCAGTACTTC. Translated: CATAGLVQETQYF.